Ten or more counts support the clone carrying this TCR beta chain. Its target is unknown. The CDR3 has 13 residues. Losses at the gene ends were 5 bases for V and 3 bases for J; bases not matched to a gene: 3. This record comes from a study of post-analysis software for immune sequencing data. For the study at large: The study covered relapsing-remitting, secondary progressive and progressive-relapsing courses of multiple sclerosis. Notes on the study in general: Patients carried a few TRBV segments more frequently than controls did, and TRBV5-6, TRBV5-1 and TRBV20-1 were among them. Controls showed significantly higher normalized Chao1 diversity than did multiple sclerosis patients. F measure clustering grouped samples strongly by preparation batch.

Every TCR beta cDNA library bore unique molecular identifiers. Out of 1 to 10 million T cells, 450,000 to 600,000 cDNA molecules were generated. TCRdb ran MiXCR on the PCR reads and lists one entry per CDR3 protein. The sample consists of roughly 200,000 distinct CDR3 sequences, 25% to 30% of them appearing once. The genes are TRBV12-3 or TRBV12-4 and TRBJ1-1; 7 bases are a match to TRBD1. Sample: blood. The TCR sequence derives from a girl aged 2 to 17 with multiple sclerosis. The CDR3, as DNA: TGTGCCAGCAGTGCTGACAGGGACACTGAAGCTTTCTTT. Its protein product is CASSADRDTEAFF.